Listed below are T cell receptor beta chains from one sample, sequenced in a study of beta chain features in type 1 diabetes. The repertoire was sequenced with immunoSEQ multiplex PCR; TCRdb's copy has only in-frame clones and lacks some. The sample lists roughly 40,000 clones, around 60% occurring once. The sequenced material came from Tregs from blood. These TCRs come from a woman in her twenties or thirties in good health. CDR3s include the opening cysteine and the closing phenylalanine or tryptophan. Fields, in order: D gene, V gene, J gene, clone size, CDR3 DNA, CDR3 protein. D genes are given only for firm matches. Expanded clones get a size class; other rows say once, few or many, or leave the size out.

TRBD1	TRBV5-6	TRBJ2-3	NA	TGTGCCAGCAGCTGGGGACAGGGAAGCACAGATACGCAGTATTTT	CASSWGQGSTDTQYF
TRBD1	TRBV6-5	TRBJ1-2	NA	TGTGCCAGCAGTTCTCCCGGGACAGGCGATCTTGGCTACACCTTC	CASSSPGTGDLGYTF
NA	TRBV7-8	TRBJ2-7	NA	TGTGCCAGCAGCTTATACAGCAGACAGGAACCCTACGAGCAGTACTTC	CASSLYSRQEPYEQYF
TRBD1	TRBV27	TRBJ2-7	NA	TGTGCCAGCAGTCCGGCCCGGGACAGGGTCCATAGGGAGCAGTACTTC	CASSPARDRVHREQYF
NA	TRBV7-2	TRBJ2-7	NA	TGTGCCAGCAGCCTTCAGGCAGGGTACGAGCAGTACTTC	CASSLQAGYEQYF
TRBD1	TRBV7-8	TRBJ2-1	NA	TGTGCCAGCAGGTACGACAGGGGGGCCAATGAGCAGTTCTTC	CASRYDRGANEQFF
TRBD1	TRBV9	TRBJ2-5	NA	TGTGCCAGCAAGGGGGCCACGTCGGAGACCCAGTACTTC	CASKGATSETQYF
TRBD2	TRBV7-2	TRBJ2-1	NA	TGTGCCAGCAGCTTAGCGCGGCTAGCGGGAGTCAATGAGCAGTTCTTC	CASSLARLAGVNEQFF
NA	TRBV2	TRBJ1-2	few	TGTGCCAGCAGTGAAGCTCCTGACTATGGCTACACCTTC	CASSEAPDYGYTF
TRBD2	TRBV5-4	TRBJ2-1	NA	TGTGCCAGCAGCCTACTAGCGGGAGCTCTCAATGAGCAGTTCTTC	CASSLLAGALNEQFF
TRBD2	TRBV5-1	TRBJ2-7	NA	TGCGCCAGCAGCTTGATGGGTCAAGCGGGATCCTACGAGCAGTACTTC	CASSLMGQAGSYEQYF
TRBD2	TRBV11-3	TRBJ2-3	NA	TGTGCCAGCAGCTTAAACGCGGGAGCCGTCACAGATACGCAGTATTTT	CASSLNAGAVTDTQYF
TRBD2	TRBV6-6	TRBJ2-7	NA	TGTGCCAGCAGTAGACTAGCGGGCCCCTACGAGCAGTACTTC	CASSRLAGPYEQYF
TRBD1	TRBV7-9	TRBJ2-7	few	TGTGCCAGCAACCGAGCCGGGCAGGGGGCATACGAGCAGTACTTC	CASNRAGQGAYEQYF
TRBD1	TRBV7-3	TRBJ2-5	NA	TGTGCCAGCAGCTTTTGGTCCGGAGCGCAACCGGGACAGAGAACACAAGAGACCCAGTACTTC	CASSFWSGAQPGQRTQETQYF
NA	TRBV6-1	TRBJ2-7	NA	TGTGCCAGCAGCCAGCGGAGTGGAGGGGGCGAGCAGTACTTC	CASSQRSGGGEQYF
NA	TRBV29-1	TRBJ1-3	NA	TGCAGCGTTGTTGCGTCGGCTGGAAACACCATATATTTT	CSVVASAGNTIYF
TRBD2	TRBV4-3	TRBJ2-7	NA	TGCGCCAGCAGCCAAGGCCCTAACATAGGACTAGCGGGAGTCTTCTACGAGCAGTACTTC	CASSQGPNIGLAGVFYEQYF
NA	TRBV6-5	TRBJ2-5	NA	TGTGCCAGCAGTACTGCAGAGACCCAGTACTTC	CASSTAETQYF
TRBD2	TRBV19	TRBJ2-5	NA	TGTGCCAGTAGTGCGACAGCGGGGTTTCAAGAGACCCAGTACTTC	CASSATAGFQETQYF
TRBD2	TRBV28	TRBJ2-2	NA	TGTGCCAGCAGGCGGGGGGGGGATGGGGAGCTGTTTTTT	CASRRGGDGELFF
NA	TRBV28	TRBJ2-4	NA	TGTGCCAGCAGTACAGGGGGAGGGGACATTCAGTACTTC	CASSTGGGDIQYF
NA	TRBV6-5	TRBJ2-7	NA	TGTGCCAGCAGTTACGCTGACAGGTCCTACGAGCAGTACTTC	CASSYADRSYEQYF
NA	TRBV28	TRBJ2-7	NA	TGTGCCAGCAGTTTATCCGGGGGACTCACTAAGCAGTACTTC	CASSLSGGLTKQYF
NA	TRBV9	TRBJ2-1	NA	TGTGCCAGCAGCGTCGAGATAGCGGAATACAATGAGCAGTTCTTC	CASSVEIAEYNEQFF
TRBD2	TRBV7-2	TRBJ2-5	NA	TGTGCCAGCAGCGCACCAAGGACTAGCGGGAGAGAGACCCAGTACTTC	CASSAPRTSGRETQYF
TRBD2	TRBV7-2	TRBJ2-4	NA	TGTGCCAGCAGCTTATCCCTAGCGGGAGGGAGTGCCAAAAACATTCAGTACTTC	CASSLSLAGGSAKNIQYF
TRBD1	TRBV4-2	TRBJ2-7	few	TGTGCCAGCAGCCAAGAGGGGCACAGGGGGGATGGCTACGAGCAGTACTTC	CASSQEGHRGDGYEQYF
TRBD1	TRBV27	TRBJ2-1	NA	TGTGCCAGCAGACCTCAGGGGGCAAATGAGCAGTTCTTC	CASRPQGANEQFF
TRBD2	TRBV5-1	TRBJ2-1	NA	TGCGCCAGCAGCTTCAGGGCGGGAGCCAATGAGCAGTTCTTC	CASSFRAGANEQFF
NA	TRBV7-2	TRBJ1-1	NA	TGTGCCAGCAGCCCAGGAAGCGGCACTGAAGCTTTCTTT	CASSPGSGTEAFF
NA	TRBV7-9	TRBJ1-1	NA	TGTGCCAGCACCCTTTTGGGGGGTGGTGCCACTGAAGCTTTCTTT	CASTLLGGGATEAFF
TRBD2	TRBV7-9	TRBJ2-2	NA	TGTGCCAGCAGCGCCTCGACTAGCGGGAGATTTATCGGGGAGCTGTTTTTT	CASSASTSGRFIGELFF
NA	TRBV11-2	TRBJ2-1	NA	TGTGCCAGCAGCTCCCAAGAGCTTTTTTTAGATGAGCAGTTCTTC	CASSSQELFLDEQFF
TRBD1	TRBV5-1	TRBJ2-5	few	TGCGCCAGCAGCCACGGGACAGGGGGGGAGACCCAGTACTTC	CASSHGTGGETQYF
NA	TRBV7-2	TRBJ2-3	NA	TGTGCCAGCAGTCAAAGGGTCGCGGGACCTAGCACAGATACGCAGTATTTT	CASSQRVAGPSTDTQYF
NA	TRBV6-1	TRBJ2-2	NA	TGTGCCAGCAGACCGAGCACCGGGGAGCTGTTTTTT	CASRPSTGELFF
TRBD1	TRBV2	TRBJ2-3	NA	TGTGCCAGCAGGGGGACAGGGGGCGCTTACACAGATACGCAGTATTTT	CASRGTGGAYTDTQYF
NA	TRBV30	TRBJ1-2	few	TGTGCCTGGACCGGGGGATATGGCTACACCTTC	CAWTGGYGYTF
NA	TRBV13	TRBJ2-1	NA	TGTGCCAGCAGCTTAGCGGGACTGAGCTCCTACAATGAGCAGTTCTTC	CASSLAGLSSYNEQFF
TRBD1	TRBV7-2	TRBJ1-2	NA	TGTGCCAGCAGCTCGACCGGGACAGGGGCTTATGGCTACACCTTC	CASSSTGTGAYGYTF
TRBD1	TRBV7-9	TRBJ2-1	NA	TGTGCCAGCAGCCGGGGACAGGGTTCCATGGATGAGCAGTTCTTC	CASSRGQGSMDEQFF
TRBD1	TRBV7-6	TRBJ2-7	NA	TGTGCCAGCAGCTTAGCGGGGTACGCAGGGGGCGGCGAGCAGTACTTC	CASSLAGYAGGGEQYF
NA	TRBV5-1	TRBJ2-5	NA	TGCGCCAGCAGCTTGGGAGCACAAGAGACCCAGTACTTC	CASSLGAQETQYF
NA	TRBV30	TRBJ2-5	NA	TGTGCCTGGAGGCCGCTCGGCAGGTCGGACCAAGAGACCCAGTACTTC	CAWRPLGRSDQETQYF
TRBD2	TRBV11-2	TRBJ2-2	medium-sized	TGTGCCAGCAGCTCCGGTGCGGGAGGGAGCACCGGGGAGCTGTTTTTT	CASSSGAGGSTGELFF
NA	TRBV5-4	TRBJ1-2	NA	TGTGCCAGCAGCCAAACAGAGAACTATGGCTACACCTTC	CASSQTENYGYTF
NA	TRBV7-9	TRBJ1-3	NA	TGTGCCAGCAGCCGGGAGGGTCCTCGCTCTGGAAACACCATATATTTT	CASSREGPRSGNTIYF
NA	TRBV7-3	TRBJ2-3	few	TGTGCCAGCAGCTTAGTCGGGACTTCATTCACAGATACGCAGTATTTT	CASSLVGTSFTDTQYF
NA	TRBV19	TRBJ1-5	NA	TGTGCCAGTAGTACCCCGGGACACGATCAGCCCCAGCATTTT	CASSTPGHDQPQHF
NA	TRBV6-5	TRBJ1-2	NA	TGTGCCAGCAGTTATCAACCAGGGGCTAACTATGGCTACACCTTC	CASSYQPGANYGYTF
TRBD2	TRBV13	TRBJ2-1	NA	TGTGCCAGCAGCTTAGAACTAGCGGGAGGAGGTGAGCAGTTCTTC	CASSLELAGGGEQFF
NA	TRBV7-2	TRBJ2-3	NA	TGTGCCAGCAGCCCAGGCCCTGCAGATACGCAGTATTTT	CASSPGPADTQYF